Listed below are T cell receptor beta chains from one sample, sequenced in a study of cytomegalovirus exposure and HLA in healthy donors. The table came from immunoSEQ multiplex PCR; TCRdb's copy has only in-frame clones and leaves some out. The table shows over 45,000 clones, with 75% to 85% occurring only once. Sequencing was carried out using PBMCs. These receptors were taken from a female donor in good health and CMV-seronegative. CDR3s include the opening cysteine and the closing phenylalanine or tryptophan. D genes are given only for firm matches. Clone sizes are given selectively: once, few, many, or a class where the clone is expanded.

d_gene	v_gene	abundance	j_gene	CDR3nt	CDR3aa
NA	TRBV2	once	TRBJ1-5	TGTGCCAGCAGCGACGGAGACGGGAGCAATCAGCCCCAGCATTTT	CASSDGDGSNQPQHF
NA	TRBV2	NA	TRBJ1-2	TGTGCCAGCAGTGAATGGGCAGTTTCGAATGGCTACACCTTC	CASSEWAVSNGYTF
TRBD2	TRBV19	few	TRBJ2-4	TGTGCCAGTAGTCCTAGCGGGGCCAAAAACATTCAGTACTTC	CASSPSGAKNIQYF
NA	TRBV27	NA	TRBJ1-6	TGTGCCAGCAGTTTTAACAGGGTAGGCAATTCACCCCTCCACTTT	CASSFNRVGNSPLHF
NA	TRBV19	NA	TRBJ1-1	TGTGCCAGTAGACTAGGGGAGGGGAACACTGAAGCTTTCTTT	CASRLGEGNTEAFF
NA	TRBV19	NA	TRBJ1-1	TGTGCCAGTAGTATAGAAGGGGTCGATAGGGCTTTCTTT	CASSIEGVDRAFF
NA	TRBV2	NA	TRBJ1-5	TGTGCCAGCAGCGGTACAGGGAAGGGTAATCAGCCCCAGCATTTT	CASSGTGKGNQPQHF
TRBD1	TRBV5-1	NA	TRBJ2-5	TGCGCCAGCAGCGGGGGCAGGGGGAGCCAAGAGACCCAGTACTTC	CASSGGRGSQETQYF
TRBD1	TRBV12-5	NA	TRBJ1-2	TGTGCTAGTGGTTATCGACAGGGGGTCAACTATGGCTACACCTTC	CASGYRQGVNYGYTF
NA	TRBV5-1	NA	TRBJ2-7	TGCGCCAGCAGCTTGACCTACGTTCAACAGGGAAACTACGAGCAGTACTTC	CASSLTYVQQGNYEQYF
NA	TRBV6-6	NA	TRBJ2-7	TGTGCCAGCCGTAGACAGCCGACCTACGAGCAGTACTTC	CASRRQPTYEQYF
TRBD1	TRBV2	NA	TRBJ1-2	TGTGCCAGCAGAAGGACAGGGGGCAACTATGGCTACACCTTC	CASRRTGGNYGYTF
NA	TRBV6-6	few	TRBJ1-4	TGTGCCAGCAGAATAGACCGGTTTAGCGAAAAACTGTTTTTT	CASRIDRFSEKLFF
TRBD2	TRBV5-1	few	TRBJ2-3	TGCGCCAGCAGCTTGCAGGGACTAGCGGGGGGGGTACGGACAGATACGCAGTATTTT	CASSLQGLAGGVRTDTQYF
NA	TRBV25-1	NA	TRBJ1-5	TGTGCCAGCAGTGAAGCATCTCGGCAGCCCCAGCATTTT	CASSEASRQPQHF
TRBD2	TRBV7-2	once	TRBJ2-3	TGTGCCAGCAGCCCCACTAGCGGGGGAGATACGCAGTATTTT	CASSPTSGGDTQYF
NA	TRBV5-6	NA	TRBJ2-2	TGTGCCAGCAGCTTGGGGCGGGTCGGGGAGCTGTTTTTT	CASSLGRVGELFF
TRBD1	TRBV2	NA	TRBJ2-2	TGTGCCATATCTACAGGGGTTTACACCGGGGAGCTGTTTTTT	CAISTGVYTGELFF
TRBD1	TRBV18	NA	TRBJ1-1	TGTGCCAGCTCATCGGGACAGGCCTTGAACACTGAAGCTTTCTTT	CASSSGQALNTEAFF
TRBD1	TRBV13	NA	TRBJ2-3	TGTGCCAGCAGCTTAGGAGGACAGGGGGCGGCGGATACGCAGTATTTT	CASSLGGQGAADTQYF
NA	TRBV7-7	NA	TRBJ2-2	TGTGCTAGCAGTGGAACGGGGGGCCTATCCGGGGAGCTGTTTTTT	CASSGTGGLSGELFF
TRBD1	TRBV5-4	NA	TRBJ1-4	TGTGCCAGCAACAGGGGGGCCGGGCAAACTAATGAAAAACTGTTTTTT	CASNRGAGQTNEKLFF
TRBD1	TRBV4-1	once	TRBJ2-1	TGCGCCAGCAGCCCTACAGGGGTCCGGGAGCAGTTCTTC	CASSPTGVREQFF
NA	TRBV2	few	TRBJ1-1	TGTGCCAGCCTACTGGGGAGGGAGACTGAAGCTTTCTTT	CASLLGRETEAFF
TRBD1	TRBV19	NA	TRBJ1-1	TGTGCCAGTAATTTAGGTACAGGGGACACTGAAGCTTTCTTT	CASNLGTGDTEAFF
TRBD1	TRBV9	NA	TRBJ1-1	TGTGCCAGCAGCGTAGACGGCAGAACAGGGGGCGTCGACACTGAAGCTTTCTTT	CASSVDGRTGGVDTEAFF
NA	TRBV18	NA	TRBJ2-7	TGTGCCAGCTCACCTACGGGGTCCTACGAGCAGTACTTC	CASSPTGSYEQYF
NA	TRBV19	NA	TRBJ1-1	TGTGCCAGTACCGCGTACGGGGGGCCTGGGAACACTGAAGCTTTCTTT	CASTAYGGPGNTEAFF
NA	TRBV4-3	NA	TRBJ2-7	TGCGCCAGCAGCCAAGATTGGGCCTTCGTATACGAGCAGTACTTC	CASSQDWAFVYEQYF
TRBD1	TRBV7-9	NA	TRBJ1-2	TGTGCCAGCATTGAACAGGGGGTCTATGGCTACACCTTC	CASIEQGVYGYTF
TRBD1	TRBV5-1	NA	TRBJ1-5	TGCGCCAGCAGCTTGGGTGGGACAGATCAGCCCCAGCATTTT	CASSLGGTDQPQHF
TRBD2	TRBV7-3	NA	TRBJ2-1	TGTGCCAGCAGCTTAAGTCTAGCGGGGGCTCGGGATGAGCAGTTCTTC	CASSLSLAGARDEQFF
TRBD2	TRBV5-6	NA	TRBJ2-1	TGTGCCAGCAGCTTAGCGGGGGGCTCCAATGAGCAGTTCTTC	CASSLAGGSNEQFF
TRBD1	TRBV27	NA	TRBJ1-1	TGTGCCAGCAGTTTATCAGGGGGCCACACTGAAGCTTTCTTT	CASSLSGGHTEAFF
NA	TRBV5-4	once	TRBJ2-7	TGTGCCAGCAGCCCCCCCGGAACGGGGGACGAGCAGTACTTC	CASSPPGTGDEQYF
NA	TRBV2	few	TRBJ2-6	TGTGCCAGCAGTGAAGTTTGGGGGGCTGGGGCCAACGTCCTGACTTTC	CASSEVWGAGANVLTF
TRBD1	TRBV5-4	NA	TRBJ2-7	TGTGCCAGCAGCTGGGGGCGTTTACAGGGGGTCGACTACGAGCAGTACTTC	CASSWGRLQGVDYEQYF
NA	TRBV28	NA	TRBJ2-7	TGTGCCAGCAGCCCAGGGTCTCTATACGAGCAGTACTTC	CASSPGSLYEQYF
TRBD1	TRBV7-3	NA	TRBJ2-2	TGTGCCAGCCAAGGACAGGGAGGCACCGGGGAGCTGTTTTTT	CASQGQGGTGELFF
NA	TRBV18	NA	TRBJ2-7	TGTGCCAGCCACGCTCAGAGGGCCAGCTCCTACGAGCAGTACTTC	CASHAQRASSYEQYF
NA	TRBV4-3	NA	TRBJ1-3	TGCGCCAGCAGCCCTCGGATGAGCGGAACTGGAAACACCATATATTTT	CASSPRMSGTGNTIYF
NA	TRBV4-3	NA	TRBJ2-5	TGCGCCAGCAGCCAAGTAGGGGGGGAAGAGACCCAGTACTTC	CASSQVGGEETQYF
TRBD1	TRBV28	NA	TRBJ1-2	TGTGCCAGCAGTTCAGGTGGGGGGGGTACAGGGGGACCCTACACCTTC	CASSSGGGGTGGPYTF
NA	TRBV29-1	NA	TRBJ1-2	TGCAGCGTTGACAGGTCCCAAGGCTATGGCTACACCTTC	CSVDRSQGYGYTF
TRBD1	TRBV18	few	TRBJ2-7	TGTGCCAGCTCACCCCCCGGGACAGGGGGCTACGAGCAGTACTTC	CASSPPGTGGYEQYF
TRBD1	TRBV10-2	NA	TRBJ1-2	TGCGCCAGCCGCACAGGGGACTATGGCTACACCTTC	CASRTGDYGYTF
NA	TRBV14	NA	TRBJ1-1	TGTGCCAGCAGCCGCCCAGGGATGAACACTGAAGCTTTCTTT	CASSRPGMNTEAFF
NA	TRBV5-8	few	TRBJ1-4	TGTGCCAGCAGCGTCACTGGAGCAACTAATGAAAAACTGTTTTTT	CASSVTGATNEKLFF
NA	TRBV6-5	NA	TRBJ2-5	TGTGCCAGCAGTTACTCAGGGGGTCGGGAGACCCAGTACTTC	CASSYSGGRETQYF
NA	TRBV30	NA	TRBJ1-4	TGTGCCTGGAGTGTCGACAGGTGGGCAACTAATGAAAAACTGTTTTTT	CAWSVDRWATNEKLFF
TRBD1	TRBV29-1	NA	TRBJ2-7	TGCAGCGTTGGGGACAGTGCCCCTGGTGAGCAGTACTTC	CSVGDSAPGEQYF
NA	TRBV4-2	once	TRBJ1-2	TGTGCCAGCAGCCAAGCTGGCGGGATCAATGGCTACACCTTC	CASSQAGGINGYTF
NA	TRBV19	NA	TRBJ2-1	TGTGCCAGTAGACGGTCTCGGGGTGTCGATGAGCAGTTCTTC	CASRRSRGVDEQFF